This TCR beta chain came from a study of blood T cell repertoires in COVID-19. Study-level information: Both acute and convalescent COVID-19 samples were obtained from the United States, Italy and Spain. T cells, B-cell-depleted T cells, or PBMCs provided the cDNA or gDNA that served as material.

In the source study's methods: Amplification from reference gene primers served as the basis for estimated nucleated cell counts. Clones were sequenced by immunoSEQ multiplex PCR, and TCRdb holds only the in-frame ones, with some missing. That table gives V, J and clone size, and the DNA gave D and trimming. This sample carries fewer than 300,000 clones, roughly 86% of them seen once, and the ten largest clones take 2% to 2.5%. Germline CDR1 reads SGDLS; CDR2 reads YYNGEE. With 3 bases removed from V and 6 bases from J, the gap between germline ends came to 10 bases. The CDR3 totals 14 residues. The chain combines TRBV9 with TRBJ2-6, with D unresolved. The material sequenced was peripheral blood. This sequence was found in a woman in her forties or fifties with acute or convalescent COVID-19. CDR3 residues: CASSDQVSANVLTF. CDR3 bases: TGTGCCAGCAGCGACCAGGTCTCGGCCAACGTCCTGACTTTC.